Each of the 13 T cell receptor beta chains below was sequenced from the same sample in a study of T-cell memory formation after mild COVID-19. Via MiXCR, TCRdb re-called the 5' RACE reads, giving one row per CDR3 protein. The sample shows under 450,000 distinct CDR3 sequences, 13% to 15% of them seen only once. The sequencing input was PBMCs or a T cell subset sorted from them (not recorded which). The receptors were gathered from a man younger than 35 who had mild COVID-19 (a few samples of this study predate the infection). Cell type and time point are not known.

This clonotype showed up many times. The V call is TRBV20-1, the J call TRBJ2-5, with 10 bases lining up with TRBD2. This CDR3 is built from 14 residues. V gave up 3 bases and J gave up 4 bases; unmatched junction bases: 5. From germline, CDR1 is DFQATT and CDR2 SNEGSKA (reference sequence). The CDR3, as DNA: TGCAGTGCTAGGCGGAGCGGGGGGGGAGAGACCCAGTACTTC. Protein: CSARRSGGGETQYF.

The chain uses TRBV24-1 and TRBJ2-5; D is ambiguous. The CDR3 length is 11 residues. Looked up from germline, CDR1 is KGHDR and CDR2 is SFDVKD. The V end was cut by 7 bases, the J end by 7 bases, with 9 bases between. The CDR3 bases are TGTGCCACCAGGTTTAGGGTGACCCAGTACTTC. This sequence encodes CATRFRVTQYF.

This clonotype has only a few counts. This chain joins TRBV24-1 and TRBJ2-5; 12 bases match TRBD1. The CDR3 is 16 residues long. CDR1 and CDR2 from the germline V gene are KGHDR and SFDVKD. After removal of 4 bases from V and 5 bases from J, the junction contained 7 bases not matched to a gene. The chain's CDR3 is CATSERDRGPGETQYF. The CDR3 nucleotides read TGTGCCACCAGTGAGCGGGACAGGGGGCCTGGGGAGACCCAGTACTTC.

This clonotype was found a few times. This rearrangement joins TRBV28 to TRBJ2-1; 9 bases are a match to TRBD2. Losses at the gene ends were 8 bases for V and 4 bases for J; bases not matched to a gene: 6. CDR3 length: 14 residues. The germline V gene has CDR1 MDHEN and CDR2 SYDVKM. CDR3 bases: TGTGCCAGCCGCCGACTAGCGGCGTACAATGAGCAGTTCTTC. It specifies CASRRLAAYNEQFF.

The sample holds a few counts of this clonotype. V gene TRBV20-1 combines with J gene TRBJ2-3, with 9 bases matching TRBD1. Trimming cost V 5 bases and J 6 bases; bases outside gene matches: 9. Germline CDR1 reads DFQATT; CDR2 reads SNEGSKA (reference sequence). The CDR3 runs 14 residues. The CDR3 loop is CSARTGGEGDTQYF. CDR3 coding DNA: TGCAGTGCTCGCACAGGGGGCGAGGGGGATACGCAGTATTTT.

V gene TRBV28 combines with J gene TRBJ2-3, with 10 nucleotides matching TRBD1. The CDR3 runs 16 residues. The germline V gene has CDR1 MDHEN and CDR2 SYDVKM. V lost 3 bases, J lost 3 bases, and 6 bases stayed unmatched. The CDR3 spells CASSLTADRGTDTQYF. In DNA form, the CDR3 reads TGTGCCAGCAGTTTGACGGCGGACAGGGGGACAGATACGCAGTATTTT.

The chain carries TRBV20-1 and TRBJ2-7; D unresolved. The V end lost 2 bases, the J end lost 2 bases, and 7 bases lay between the germline ends. The germline CDR1 and CDR2 sequences are DFQATT and SNEGSKA (reference sequence). The CDR3 totals 12 residues. The CDR3 loop reads CSARFWAYEQYF. CDR3 DNA: TGCAGTGCTAGATTCTGGGCCTACGAGCAGTACTTC.

This clonotype has just a few counts. V usage is TRBV2 and J usage is TRBJ2-5, with D maybe TRBD2 (6 bases). Germline values: CDR1 SNHLY, CDR2 FYNNEI. The CDR3 consists of 15 residues. Trimming stripped 1 base from V and 5 bases from J, with 14 bases between. The CDR3 is CASSEGRGGMETQYF. In DNA form, the CDR3 reads TGTGCCAGCAGTGAAGGGCGGGGCGGAATGGAGACCCAGTACTTC.

The CDR3 nucleotides read TGTGCCAGCAGAAACAGGGGGTCTGAAGATACGCAGTATTTT. Its protein product is CASRNRGSEDTQYF. This chain joins TRBV28 and TRBJ2-3; TRBD1 matches 8 bases. V was pared by 6 bases and J by 5 bases, with 7 bases of the junction left unmatched. The CDR3 runs 14 residues. Germline V CDR1 and CDR2: MDHEN, SYDVKM.

This chain uses TRBV7-2 with TRBJ2-5, with D possibly being TRBD2 (6 bases). V was trimmed by 6 bases and J by 3 bases, leaving 17 bases between them. The V gene's germline CDR1 is SGHTA and CDR2 FQGNSA. The CDR3 extends over 15 amino acids. The CDR3 sequence is CASRPHRTKKETQYF. CDR3 DNA sequence: TGTGCCAGCAGACCCCACAGGACTAAGAAAGAGACCCAGTACTTC.

V and J are TRBV4-3 and TRBJ2-1; TRBD2 agrees at 8 bases. V lost 1 base, J lost 10 bases, and 9 bases stayed unmatched. CDR3 length: 15 residues. Per the germline V gene, CDR1 is LGHNA and CDR2 is YSLEER. The CDR3 is CASSQAPSGGREQFF. The CDR3 bases are TGCGCCAGCAGCCAAGCCCCCAGCGGGGGAAGGGAGCAGTTCTTC.

This clonotype has only a few counts. The chain carries TRBV12-3 or TRBV12-4 and TRBJ1-2; D might be TRBD1 (5 bases). The CDR3 runs to 13 residues. V dropped 8 bases and J dropped 3 bases, with 13 bases sitting between them. The CDR3 protein is CASGFQGYYGYTF. For the CDR3, the DNA is TGTGCCAGCGGATTCCAGGGTTACTATGGCTACACCTTC.

This clonotype was observed a handful of times. The chain has TRBV6-5 and TRBJ2-1, with TRBD2 matching 8 bases. The junction had 15 bases not matched to a gene; V was cut back by 5 bases and J by 3 bases. CDR1 and CDR2 (germline): MNHEY, SVGAGI. This CDR3 is built from 18 residues. CDR3 nucleotides: TGTGCCAGCAGTGCAACCAAGAGCGGGGGACCCGGCTACAATGAGCAGTTCTTC. This gives the protein CASSATKSGGPGYNEQFF.